This TCR beta chain came from a study of T cells in pancreatic ductal adenocarcinoma. The selected patients with pancreatic ductal adenocarcinoma had surgery but no neoadjuvant therapy. V was pared by 5 bases and J by 6 bases, with 10 bases of the junction left unmatched. The V gene's germline CDR1 is SNHLY and CDR2 FYNNEI. The length of the CDR3 is 14 residues. Repertoires were generated with immunoSEQ multiplex PCR, while TCRdb's copy carries only in-frame clones and drops some. Of around 100,000 clones listed, about 95% were seen once; the top ten hold 2.5% to 3.5%. This clone is judged medium-sized. Its antigen is currently unknown. Study-level results: Mean clonality was approximately 0.11 in tumors and about 0.069 in blood, not significantly different. Enrichment of CD45RO+ effector over naive T cells in tumors may bias clonality. The resected cohort was biased toward the minority with early-stage disease. Compared with tumor, blood showed more total productive templates and around 8-fold more clonotypes.

The receptor's source is a human donor with pancreatic ductal adenocarcinoma. This chain links TRBV2 with TRBJ2-7; TRBD1 matches at 7 bases. The source material was PBMCs. CDR3 loop: CASSSTGVGPEQYF. CDR3 nucleotide sequence: TGTGCCAGCAGTTCAACAGGGGTGGGGCCCGAGCAGTACTTC.